A single sample gave rise to the 21 T cell receptor beta chains below, sequenced in a study of CD8 T cells in ankylosing spondylitis. TCRdb used MiXCR to reprocess the 5' RACE reads, holding one entry per CDR3 protein. This sample yields 380,000 or so distinct CDR3 sequences, of which about 20% are seen a single time; roughly 13% belongs to the top ten. Sequencing was carried out using blood, either unsorted or a sorted T cell fraction (not recorded which). Receptors originate from a male donor with ankylosing spondylitis or in good health (not recorded which).

V usage is TRBV2 and J usage is TRBJ2-6, with a possible D match to TRBD2 (6 bases). With 5 bases removed from V and 4 bases from J, the gap between germline ends came to 24 bases. The CDR3 has 19 amino acids. Germline values: CDR1 SNHLY, CDR2 FYNNEI. The CDR3 region has the DNA TGTGCCAGCAGTAATTGGCCGGGAGCCTCCTCTGTGGGGGCCAACGTCCTGACTTTC. It codes for CASSNWPGASSVGANVLTF.

The gene calls are TRBV6-5 and TRBJ2-1; D possibly matches TRBD1 or TRBD2 (5 bases each). The V and J ends lost 2 bases and 9 bases respectively, with 20 bases between them. Germline V gives CDR1 MNHEY, CDR2 SVGAGI. The CDR3 runs 16 residues. CDR3: CASSYPPSMGLAEQFF. DNA of the CDR3: TGTGCCAGCAGTTACCCCCCGAGCATGGGGCTAGCTGAGCAGTTCTTC.

This clonotype was detected only a few times. J is TRBJ2-1 and V is TRBV15; the D gene could be TRBD1 or TRBD2 (7 bases each). V was pared by 8 bases and J by 8 bases, with 22 bases between. The CDR3 runs 15 residues. Germline loops: CDR1 LNHNV, CDR2 YYDKDF (reference sequence). Here the CDR3 reads CATERGLAVRDEQFF. The DNA for the CDR3 is TGTGCCACCGAAAGGGGGCTAGCGGTCCGAGATGAGCAGTTCTTC.

This clonotype was seen more than once but under ten times. The rearrangement uses TRBV28 and TRBJ2-5, with 7 bases lining up with TRBD2. Trimming cost V 3 bases and J 5 bases; bases outside gene matches: 12. In germline, CDR1 is MDHEN, CDR2 SYDVKM. The CDR3 length is 16 residues. CDR3 sequence: CASSFAAGEDGETQYF. As DNA, the CDR3 is TGTGCCAGCAGTTTTGCGGCGGGGGAAGACGGTGAGACCCAGTACTTC.

The chain is built from TRBV4-1 and TRBJ2-5, with D possibly being TRBD2 (6 bases). The CDR3 length is 19 residues. V was pared by 0 bases and J by 3 bases, with 23 bases between. CDR1 and CDR2 (germline): MGHRA, YSYEKL. The CDR3 DNA reads TGCGCCAGCAGCCAAGATAGTCGGGGACTGACCATAAGGGAAGAGACCCAGTACTTC. Amino acids: CASSQDSRGLTIREETQYF.

The chain uses TRBV24-1 and TRBJ2-1; no reliable D call. There are 11 residues in the CDR3. CDR1 is KGHDR and CDR2 is SFDVKD in the germline V gene. The germline V and J ends were trimmed by 7 bases and 8 bases, with 8 bases remaining between them. In DNA, the CDR3 is TGTGCCACCAGGTTCGGCGATGAGCAGTTCTTC. Amino acid sequence: CATRFGDEQFF.

This clonotype showed up just a few times. The genes are TRBV7-9 and TRBJ2-2; D is ambiguous. CDR3 length equals 16 residues. CDR1 and CDR2 (germline): SEHNR, FQNEAQ (reference sequence). Deletions cut 6 bases from V and 4 bases from J, with 18 bases between. The CDR3 region is CASRQGISGITGELFF. The DNA of the CDR3 is TGTGCCAGCAGACAAGGGATTTCGGGCATCACCGGGGAGCTGTTTTTT.

J is TRBJ2-7 and V is TRBV19; D might be TRBD1 (7 bases). Germline V gene lookup returns CDR1 LNHDA and CDR2 SQIVND (reference sequence). With 3 bases removed from V and 3 bases from J, the gap between germline ends came to 12 bases. This CDR3 comprises 14 residues. The CDR3 DNA is TGTGCCAGTAGTATGGGGCAGGGGGGCTACGAGCAGTACTTC. Translated: CASSMGQGGYEQYF.

This clonotype was detected only a few times. V and J are TRBV20-1 and TRBJ2-7; tentatively, D is TRBD1 (5 bases). V was shortened by 3 bases and J by 2 bases, with 23 bases between the two germline ends. Germline CDR1 reads DFQATT; CDR2 reads SNEGSKA (reference sequence). The CDR3 extends over 17 amino acids. The CDR3 DNA is TGCAGTGCTAGCCATCCTGTCTTGAGTGGACAAACCTACGAGCAGTACTTC. Residues: CSASHPVLSGQTYEQYF.

In its sample, this clonotype was seen a few times. J is TRBJ2-5 and V is TRBV7-6, with D perhaps TRBD1 or TRBD2 (5 bases each). The CDR3 covers 15 residues. V gave up 4 bases and J gave up 2 bases, with 14 bases separating them. Germline V CDR1 and CDR2: SGHVS, FNYEAQ. The CDR3: CASSYELGVQETQYF. The CDR3, as DNA: TGTGCCAGCAGCTACGAACTGGGGGTACAAGAGACCCAGTACTTC.

A few counts support this clonotype. J is TRBJ1-5 and V is TRBV6-1; TRBD1 aligns across 8 bases. CDR3 length: 14 residues. The V and J ends lost 1 base and 7 bases, in that order; junction bases with no gene match: 3. The germline CDR1 and CDR2 sequences are MNHNS and SASEGT. Here the CDR3 DNA reads TGTGCCAGCAGTGAAGGGACAGGGATACAGCCCCAGCATTTT. Translated, it gives CASSEGTGIQPQHF.

This clonotype occurred many times. This rearrangement joins TRBV12-3 or TRBV12-4 to TRBJ1-1; D is ambiguous. The CDR3 has 11 residues. The V end was cut by 6 bases, the J end by 7 bases, with 9 bases between. CDR3 nucleotides: TGTGCCAGCAGCGTGGGGAGTGAAGCTTTCTTT. Translated: CASSVGSEAFF.

This clonotype turned up a few times. The V and J genes are TRBV7-9 and TRBJ2-7, with 9 positions matching TRBD1. Per germline, CDR1 SEHNR and CDR2 FQNEAQ (reference sequence). The V and J ends lost 1 base and 3 bases, in that order; junction bases with no gene match: 4. This CDR3 is 15 amino acids long. The DNA for the CDR3 is TGTGCCAGCAGCTTAGGGGGACAGGGTAACTACGAGCAGTACTTC. Translated, it gives CASSLGGQGNYEQYF.

This chain links TRBV19 with TRBJ2-1, with D possibly TRBD1 on 5 matching bases. V was pared by 6 bases and J by 6 bases, with 21 bases between. Germline V gene lookup returns CDR1 LNHDA and CDR2 SQIVND (reference sequence). CDR3 length equals 16 residues. Written as DNA, the CDR3 is TGTGCCAGTAGCGTGACCGGGCTCCGAAGGGGCAATGAGCAGTTCTTC. This codes for CASSVTGLRRGNEQFF. Filled out from reference TRBV19 and TRBJ2-1, the complete variable domain reads DGGITQSPKYLFRKEGQNVTLSCEQNLNHDAMYWYRQDPGQGLRLIYYSQIVNDFQKGDIAEGYSVSREKKESFPLTVTSAQKNPTAFYLCASSVTGLRRGNEQFFGPGTRLTVL.

The CDR3 DNA follows: TGTGCCAGCACCACGCGGGGGTACTACGAGCAGTACTTC. Its translation: CASTTRGYYEQYF. The genes are TRBV6-2 or TRBV6-3 and TRBJ2-7; 7 bases align to TRBD2. This CDR3 is built from 13 residues. Germline V gives CDR1 MNHEY, CDR2 SVGEGT. Trimming cost V 7 bases and J 3 bases; bases outside gene matches: 6.

The J gene is TRBJ2-7, the V gene TRBV6-1; the match to TRBD1 covers 9 bases. This CDR3 comprises 14 residues. Germline CDR1 reads MNHNS; CDR2 reads SASEGT. The V segment lost 8 bases and the J segment 3 bases; nucleotides outside the gene matches: 8. This chain's CDR3 is CASGPGTGIYEQYF. Here the CDR3 DNA reads TGTGCCAGCGGCCCCGGGACAGGGATCTACGAGCAGTACTTC.

There are a few counts of this clonotype. CDR3 coding DNA: TGTGCCAGCAGCTTACTCATCGCGGGAGGGACCGGGGAGCTGTTTTTT. It specifies CASSLLIAGGTGELFF. The chain joins TRBV7-6 to TRBJ2-2; 9 bases are a match to TRBD2. The CDR3 sequence is 16 residues long. The germline gives CDR1 SGHVS, CDR2 FNYEAQ. Unmatched junction bases numbered 6, after V lost 2 bases and J lost 5 bases.

This rearrangement joins TRBV15 to TRBJ2-7; D is perhaps TRBD2 (5 bases). Trimming removed 0 bases from V and 3 bases from J, with 9 bases in between. The CDR3 runs 14 residues. CDR1 and CDR2 from the germline V gene are LNHNV and YYDKDF (reference sequence). CDR3 region: CATSRDVGSYEQYF. The CDR3, as DNA: TGTGCCACCAGCAGAGATGTGGGGAGCTACGAGCAGTACTTC. The full variable domain, in which reference TRBV15 and TRBJ2-7 provide the parts outside the CDR3, is DAMVIQNPRYQVTQFGKPVTLSCSQTLNHNVMYWYQQKSSQAPKLLFHYYDKDFNNEADTPDNFQSRRPNTSFCFLDIRSPGLGDTAMYLCATSRDVGSYEQYFGPGTRLTVT.

This clonotype has only a few counts. In DNA, the CDR3 is TGTGCCTGGAGTCAGGAGACCCAGTACTTC. Protein sequence: CAWSQETQYF. The chain combines TRBV30 with TRBJ2-5; D is unclear. The CDR3 contains 10 residues. Germline CDR1 reads GTSNPN; CDR2 reads SVGIG (reference sequence). Trimming left V 2 bases short and J 5 bases short, with 3 bases between.

This clonotype has just a few counts. The chain combines TRBV4-1 with TRBJ2-7; no definite D call. This CDR3 spans 15 amino acids. V was cut by 0 bases and J by 3 bases, with 12 bases left in between. Germline V CDR1 and CDR2: MGHRA, YSYEKL. DNA for the CDR3: TGCGCCAGCAGCCAAGAGGTGAGGTTGGGCTACGAGCAGTACTTC. Translation: CASSQEVRLGYEQYF.

The V and J genes are TRBV4-1 and TRBJ2-7; 9 nucleotides line up with TRBD1. The junction had 2 bases not matched to a gene; V was cut back by 4 bases and J by 1 base. This CDR3 has 14 amino acids. Germline CDR1 MGHRA, CDR2 YSYEKL. CDR3 region: CASSRDRESYEQYF. The CDR3 DNA is TGCGCCAGCAGCCGGGACAGGGAATCCTACGAGCAGTACTTC.